This T cell receptor beta chain was sequenced during a study of blood T cells in healthy people across ages. The CDR3 covers 12 residues. Germline lookup yields CDR1 SEHNR and CDR2 FQNEAQ (reference sequence). The germline V and J ends were trimmed by 4 bases and 8 bases, with 11 bases remaining between them. PCR was performed a second time for about 7 to 12 cycles using a sample-barcoded 5' primer and a J-beta primer mix. TCRdb fed the 5' RACE reads into MiXCR, producing one record per CDR3 protein. This table holds approximately 600,000 distinct CDR3 sequences, roughly 50% found once. Peripheral blood was drawn, ten milliliters per donor.

This sequence originates from a man between 60 and 75 years old in good health. The rearrangement links TRBV7-9 to TRBJ1-2; D is undetermined. Sequencing was carried out using blood. The CDR3 sequence is CASSSPSRGYTF. The DNA for the CDR3 is TGTGCCAGCAGCTCTCCGAGTCGGGGCTACACCTTC.